This TCR beta chain was recorded in a study of identifying expanded T cells in peripheral blood. Regarding the study as a whole: Approximately 1.1 clones differed between technical replicates, versus around 15 and 19 over time.

Clones were read by immunoSEQ multiplex PCR, and TCRdb kept only the in-frame ones, dropping some. The sample contains 95,000 to 100,000 clones, about 83% of which appear only once. No infections or other immune events were documented during collection. Points on this clone: What it binds is unknown.

This CDR3 spans 12 amino acids. In germline, CDR1 is SGHTA, CDR2 FQGNSA. V lost 5 bases, J lost 7 bases, and 11 bases lay in between. The sequenced material came from blood. The TCR was taken from a person aged 18 to 75 in good health. This chain uses TRBV7-2 with TRBJ2-5; D call uncertain. The CDR3 loop is CASSPKGRTQYF. The CDR3 DNA is TGTGCCAGCAGCCCAAAAGGCCGGACCCAGTACTTC. Looking up the rest from reference TRBV7-2 and TRBJ2-5 gives the full variable domain: GAGVSQSPSNKVTEKGKDVELRCDPISGHTALYWYRQSLGQGLEFLIYFQGNSAPDKSGLPSDRFSAERTGGSVSTLTIQRTQQEDSAVYLCASSPKGRTQYFGPGTRLLVL.